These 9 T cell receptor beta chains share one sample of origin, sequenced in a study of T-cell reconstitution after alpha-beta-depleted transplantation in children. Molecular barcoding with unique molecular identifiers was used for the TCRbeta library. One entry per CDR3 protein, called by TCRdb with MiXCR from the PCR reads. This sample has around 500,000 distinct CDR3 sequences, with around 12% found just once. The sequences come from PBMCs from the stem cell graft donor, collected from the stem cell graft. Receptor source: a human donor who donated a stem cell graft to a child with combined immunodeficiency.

The CDR3 loop is CASSLGLQDTQYF. DNA for the CDR3: TGTGCCAGCAGTTTAGGACTTCAAGATACGCAGTATTTT. The chain carries TRBV12-3 or TRBV12-4 and TRBJ2-3; D ambiguous. CDR3 length equals 13 residues. Trimming took 1 base from V and 5 from J, leaving 7 bases between them.

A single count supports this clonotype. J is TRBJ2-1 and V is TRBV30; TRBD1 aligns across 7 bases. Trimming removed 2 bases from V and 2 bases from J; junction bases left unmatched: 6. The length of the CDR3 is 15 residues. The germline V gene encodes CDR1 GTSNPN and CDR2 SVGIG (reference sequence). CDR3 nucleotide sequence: TGTGCCTGGAGTCGGGGACAGTTAGCCTACAATGAGCAGTTCTTC. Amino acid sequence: CAWSRGQLAYNEQFF.

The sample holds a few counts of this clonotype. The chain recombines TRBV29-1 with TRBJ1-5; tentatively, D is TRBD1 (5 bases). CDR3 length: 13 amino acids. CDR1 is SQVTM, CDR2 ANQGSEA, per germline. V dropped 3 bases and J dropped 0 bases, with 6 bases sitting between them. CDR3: CSVDGGSNQPQHF. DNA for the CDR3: TGCAGCGTTGATGGGGGTAGCAATCAGCCCCAGCATTTT.

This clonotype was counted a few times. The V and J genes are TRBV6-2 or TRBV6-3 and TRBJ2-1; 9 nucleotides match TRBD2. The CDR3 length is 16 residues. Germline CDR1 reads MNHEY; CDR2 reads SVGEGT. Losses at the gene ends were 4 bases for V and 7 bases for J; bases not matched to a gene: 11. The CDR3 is CASSSRSGRSRNEQFF. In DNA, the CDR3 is TGTGCCAGCAGTTCACGTAGCGGGAGAAGTAGAAATGAGCAGTTCTTC.

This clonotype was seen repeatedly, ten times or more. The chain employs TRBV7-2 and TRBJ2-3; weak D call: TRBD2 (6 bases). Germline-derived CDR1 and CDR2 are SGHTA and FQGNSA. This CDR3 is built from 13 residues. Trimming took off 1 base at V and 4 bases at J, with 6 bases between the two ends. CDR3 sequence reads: CASSLVAADTQYF. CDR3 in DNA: TGTGCCAGCAGCTTAGTAGCGGCAGATACGCAGTATTTT.

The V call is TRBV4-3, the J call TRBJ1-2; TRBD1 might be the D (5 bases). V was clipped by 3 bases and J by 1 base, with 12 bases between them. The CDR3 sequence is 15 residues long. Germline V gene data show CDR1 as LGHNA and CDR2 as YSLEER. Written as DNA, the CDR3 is TGCGCCAGCAGCCAGGGGCCAGGTGATAACTATGGCTACACCTTC. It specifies CASSQGPGDNYGYTF.

For the CDR3, the DNA is TGCAGTGCTCCGGCCGGCAGGGGGGTTGGGCAGTTCTTC. Its protein is CSAPAGRGVGQFF. The genes are TRBV20-1 and TRBJ2-1; D perhaps matches TRBD1 (7 bases). The CDR3 contains 13 residues. V was cut by 5 bases and J by 12 bases, with 20 bases left in between. Germline loops: CDR1 DFQATT, CDR2 SNEGSKA (reference sequence).

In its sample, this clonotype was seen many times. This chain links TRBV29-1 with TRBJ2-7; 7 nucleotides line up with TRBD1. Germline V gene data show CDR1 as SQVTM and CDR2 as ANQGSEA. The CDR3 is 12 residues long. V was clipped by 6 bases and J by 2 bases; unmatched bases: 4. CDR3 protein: CSVVGQTYEQYF. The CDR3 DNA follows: TGCAGCGTCGTGGGACAGACCTACGAGCAGTACTTC.

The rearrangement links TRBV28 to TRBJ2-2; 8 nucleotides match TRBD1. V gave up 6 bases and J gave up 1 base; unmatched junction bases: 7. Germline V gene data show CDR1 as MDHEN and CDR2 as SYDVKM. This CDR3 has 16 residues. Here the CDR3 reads CASRLPGTGNTGELFF. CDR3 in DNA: TGTGCCAGCAGATTGCCCGGGACAGGGAACACCGGGGAGCTGTTTTTT.